The sequence of this T cell receptor beta chain was determined in a study of technical replicates of blood from a few donors. Germline CDR1 is SGHRS and CDR2 is YFSETQ. With V trimmed by 4 bases and J by 1 base, 5 bases remained unmatched. The CDR3 has 16 amino acids. TCRdb's table, derived via immunoSEQ multiplex PCR, lists solely in-frame clones and lacks some. The repertoire has 25,000 to 40,000 clones, 90% to 95% of them found once; the top ten carry under 4.5%. The chain couples TRBV5-1 to TRBJ2-5; 12 bases align to TRBD2. This sequence originates from a human donor in good health. Some clones in this sample may be carry-over from other donors' samples. The sequenced sample was PBMCs. The CDR3 DNA reads as TGCGCCAGCAGCGCAGGGACTAGCGGGCTCCAAGAGACCCAGTACTTC. Protein product: CASSAGTSGLQETQYF.